Following are 24 T cell receptor beta chains from one sample sequenced in a study of blood T cells in healthy people across ages. A J-beta primer mix and a sample-barcoded 5' primer were used in a second PCR of roughly 7 to 12 cycles. TCRdb re-derived calls from the 5' RACE reads in MiXCR, one entry per CDR3 protein. The sample consists of fewer than 1,200,000 distinct CDR3 sequences, roughly 24% of them appearing once. The same sample was also used in a study of T cells of mothers and their children.

Specimen: blood. The receptors stem from a girl between 2 and 10 years old in good health.

The chain has TRBV11-1 and TRBJ2-5; 10 bases line up with TRBD2. The germline V gene encodes CDR1 SGHAT and CDR2 FQDESV (reference sequence). This CDR3 has 16 residues. Germline trimming cut 3 bases from V and 5 bases from J; bases unmatched to any gene: 9. The CDR3 coding sequence is TGTGCCAGCAGCTTGCAACCTAGCGGGAGAGTTGAGACCCAGTACTTC. This codes for CASSLQPSGRVETQYF.

V gene TRBV2 combines with J gene TRBJ2-1, with unresolved D. The DNA end is more similar to TRBJ2-7, so the J call may be wrong. This CDR3 is built from 13 residues. Germline CDR1 and CDR2: SNHLY and FYNNEI. The CDR3 DNA follows: TGTGCCAGCAGTGGGGTTTTCCCGTCCGAGCAGTACTTC. Protein sequence: CASSGVFPSEQYF.

This clonotype was seen a handful of times. The V call is TRBV29-1, the J call TRBJ1-3; no firm D call. V was shortened by 1 base and J by 9 bases, with 10 bases between the two germline ends. The CDR3 contains 12 residues. Germline V gives CDR1 SQVTM, CDR2 ANQGSEA. The chain's CDR3 is CSVEGYGATIYF. CDR3 nucleotides: TGCAGCGTTGAAGGGTATGGCGCCACCATATATTTT.

The chain carries TRBV7-9 and TRBJ2-3, with 9 positions matching TRBD1. Per germline, CDR1 SEHNR and CDR2 FQNEAQ (reference sequence). Unmatched junction bases numbered 11, after V lost 5 bases and J lost 2 bases. CDR3 length equals 17 residues. The CDR3 DNA follows: TGTGCCAGCAGCCCCGCAGGGCGGGACAGGGACACAGATACGCAGTATTTT. Translated: CASSPAGRDRDTDTQYF.

This clonotype was detected only a few times. V and J are TRBV29-1 and TRBJ2-5; D might be TRBD2 (7 bases). The J call may be mistaken, given a closer DNA end match to TRBJ2-7. Germline V gene sequence: CDR1 SQVTM, CDR2 ANQGSEA. The CDR3 is made up of 14 amino acids. CDR3 residues: CSVEEGGAPYEQYF. Written as DNA, the CDR3 is TGCAGCGTTGAAGAGGGGGGGGCCCCCTACGAGCAGTACTTC.

This clonotype was observed a handful of times. V and J are TRBV5-1 and TRBJ1-5; 7 nucleotides match TRBD1. The germline CDR1 and CDR2 sequences are SGHRS and YFSETQ. The CDR3 loop spans 18 amino acids. J gave up 0 bases and V 0 bases, and 9 bases lay outside the gene matches. CDR3 nucleotides: TGCGCCAGCAGCTTGGAAGCTCAGGGGGTTAATAGCAATCAGCCCCAGCATTTT. The encoded protein is CASSLEAQGVNSNQPQHF.

This clonotype has more than one count but fewer than ten. The rearrangement links TRBV9 to TRBJ2-5, with 9 bases aligning to TRBD2. The last part of the DNA fits TRBJ2-1 better; the J call may be wrong. This CDR3 comprises 15 residues. Germline V gives CDR1 SGDLS, CDR2 YYNGEE. CDR3 loop: CASSAFSGGPTEQFF. CDR3 in DNA: TGTGCCAGCAGCGCCTTTAGCGGGGGACCCACAGAGCAGTTCTTC.

The J gene is TRBJ1-4, the V gene TRBV7-3, with D possibly matching TRBD1 (6 bases). V lost 4 bases to trimming and J lost 4 bases, with 19 bases between them. Germline loops: CDR1 SGHTA, CDR2 FQGTGA. The CDR3 is 17 residues long. CDR3 loop: CASSSIKEGGFNEKLFF. In DNA form, the CDR3 reads TGTGCCAGCAGCTCTATCAAGGAGGGGGGATTTAATGAAAAACTGTTTTTT.

This clonotype occurred a few times. The chain joins TRBV7-2 to TRBJ1-2; D gene unclear. The CDR3 extends over 13 amino acids. The V end lost 1 base, the J end lost 4 bases, and 7 bases lay between the germline ends. Germline V gives CDR1 SGHTA, CDR2 FQGNSA. The CDR3 reads CASSLEPFYGYTF. The CDR3 DNA is TGTGCCAGCAGCTTAGAACCCTTCTATGGCTACACCTTC. Full variable domain (rest looked up from reference TRBV7-2 and TRBJ1-2): GAGVSQSPSNKVTEKGKDVELRCDPISGHTALYWYRQSLGQGLEFLIYFQGNSAPDKSGLPSDRFSAERTGGSVSTLTIQRTQQEDSAVYLCASSLEPFYGYTFGSGTRLTVV.

As DNA, the CDR3 is TGTGCCAGCAGCCACAGGGTAGATGAAAAACTGTTTTTT. This translates into CASSHRVDEKLFF. The rearrangement links TRBV7-9 to TRBJ1-4; D possibly corresponds to TRBD1 (6 bases). The CDR3 is made up of 13 amino acids. V lost 5 bases, J lost 6 bases, and 10 bases lay in between. The germline gives CDR1 SEHNR, CDR2 FQNEAQ (reference sequence).

This sequence joins TRBV5-6 and TRBJ2-1, with 12 bases aligning to TRBD2. Gene TRBJ2-5 matches the end of the DNA better, so the J call may be wrong. The CDR3 spans 13 residues. Germline lookup yields CDR1 SGHDT and CDR2 YYEEEE. The CDR3 loop is CASSRLAGEDQYF. CDR3 in DNA: TGTGCCAGCAGCCGACTAGCGGGAGAAGACCAGTACTTC.

V gene TRBV6-4 combines with J gene TRBJ1-2; D gene unclear. Germline assignment: CDR1 MRHNA and CDR2 SNTAGT. The CDR3 loop spans 13 amino acids. Deletions cut 0 bases from V and 4 bases from J, with 6 bases between. The CDR3, as DNA: TGTGCCAGCAGTGACTCGACCGGCTATGGCTACACCTTC. The encoded protein is CASSDSTGYGYTF.

This clonotype is a singleton in its sample. The rearrangement links TRBV7-9 to TRBJ1-2, with TRBD1 as a possible D gene (5 bases). V lost 7 bases, J lost 5 bases, and 17 bases lay in between. The CDR3 runs 14 residues. The V gene's germline CDR1 is SEHNR and CDR2 FQNEAQ (reference sequence). CDR3 sequence (DNA): TGTGCCAGCACCGAACCCGCCCGGGGGTATGGCTACACCTTC. This sequence encodes CASTEPARGYGYTF.

CDR3 sequence reads: CASRNQVNSIATNEKLFF. CDR3 DNA: TGTGCCAGCAGGAACCAAGTAAACAGCATTGCAACTAATGAAAAACTGTTTTTT. J is TRBJ1-4 and V is TRBV6-1, with D unclear. Per germline, CDR1 MNHNS and CDR2 SASEGT. The CDR3 spans 18 residues. The germline V and J ends were trimmed by 6 bases and 0 bases, with 20 bases remaining between them.

In this sample, this clonotype turned up a few times. The chain combines TRBV29-1 with TRBJ2-2; a possible D gene is TRBD1 (5 bases). Germline V gene data show CDR1 as SQVTM and CDR2 as ANQGSEA. This CDR3 has 13 residues. V was trimmed by 7 bases and J by 0 bases, leaving 9 bases between them. This chain's CDR3 is CSGTHPNTGELFF. The CDR3 nucleotides read TGCAGCGGGACACACCCGAACACCGGGGAGCTGTTTTTT.

This clonotype was found a few times. The rearrangement links TRBV24-1 to TRBJ1-2; no firm D call. V lost 0 bases and J lost 6, with 7 bases in between. Germline lookup yields CDR1 KGHDR and CDR2 SFDVKD. The CDR3 has 13 amino acids. The CDR3 DNA reads as TGTGCCACCAGTGATTTGTGGGGAGATGGCTACACCTTC. It codes for CATSDLWGDGYTF.

The chain links TRBV14 to TRBJ2-1; D possibly matches TRBD1 or TRBD2 (6 bases each). V was shortened by 4 bases and J by 0 bases, with 13 bases between the two germline ends. The CDR3 runs 16 residues. Germline V CDR1 and CDR2: SGHDN, FVKESK. This CDR3 is CASSPRGLPSYNEQFF. CDR3 sequence (DNA): TGTGCCAGCAGCCCCAGGGGACTGCCCTCCTACAATGAGCAGTTCTTC.

The gene calls are TRBV12-3 or TRBV12-4 and TRBJ2-5; 7 bases line up with TRBD1. The J segment lost 2 bases and the V segment lost 10 bases, leaving 4 bases of the junction unmatched. The CDR3 is 12 residues long. In nucleotides, the CDR3 is TGTGCCACCCGACAGGGACAAGAGACCCAGTACTTC. It specifies CATRQGQETQYF.

The genes are TRBV20-1 and TRBJ2-3; TRBD2 agrees at 9 bases. The J segment lost 2 bases and the V segment lost 3 bases, leaving 6 bases of the junction unmatched. Per the germline V gene, CDR1 is DFQATT and CDR2 is SNEGSKA (reference sequence). This CDR3 has 15 amino acids. The CDR3 protein is CSASISSGATDTQYF. The CDR3 bases are TGCAGTGCTAGTATCTCTAGCGGGGCCACAGATACGCAGTATTTT.

This chain connects TRBV5-1 to TRBJ2-4, with D uncertain. The length of the CDR3 is 14 residues. The V gene lost 5 bases and the J gene lost 0 bases, with 9 bases spanning the gap. CDR1 SGHRS and CDR2 YFSETQ come from the germline V gene. CDR3 residues: CASRFELAKNIQYF. In nucleotides, the CDR3 is TGCGCCAGCAGGTTCGAACTAGCCAAAAACATTCAGTACTTC.

V gene TRBV3-1 combines with J gene TRBJ2-5; D is unresolved. CDR1 LGHDT and CDR2 YNNKEL come from the germline V gene (reference sequence). Trimming left V 5 bases short and J 7 bases short, with 20 bases between. The CDR3 is 15 residues long. The CDR3, as DNA: TGTGCCAGCAGCGTCGGCTCGATCCTAAAAGGGACCCAGTACTTC. Its translation is CASSVGSILKGTQYF.

The rearrangement uses TRBV5-1 and TRBJ2-7, with 8 bases matching TRBD1. The CDR3 consists of 17 residues. J gave up 7 bases and V 1 base, and 16 bases lay outside the gene matches. The germline gives CDR1 SGHRS, CDR2 YFSETQ. In nucleotides, the CDR3 is TGCGCCAGCAGCTTGCCCCAAGGGGGGACAGGACAAGAGGAGCAGTACTTC. It encodes CASSLPQGGTGQEEQYF.

The rearrangement joins TRBV6-6 to TRBJ1-1, with D hard to call. Per the germline V gene, CDR1 is MNHNY and CDR2 is SVGAGI (reference sequence). The CDR3 consists of 14 residues. V shed 9 bases and J shed 0 bases, with 14 bases lying between them. This chain's CDR3 is CASAKDPMNTEAFF. CDR3 bases: TGTGCCAGTGCAAAGGACCCCATGAACACTGAAGCTTTCTTT.

The chain couples TRBV6-1 to TRBJ2-3, with D perhaps matching TRBD1 (6 bases). Trimming took 1 base from V and 4 from J, leaving 15 bases between them. This CDR3 is built from 16 residues. Germline loops: CDR1 MNHNS, CDR2 SASEGT. The CDR3 reads CASSEGSRGLSDTQYF. CDR3 in DNA: TGTGCCAGCAGTGAAGGTAGCAGGGGTTTATCAGATACGCAGTATTTT.